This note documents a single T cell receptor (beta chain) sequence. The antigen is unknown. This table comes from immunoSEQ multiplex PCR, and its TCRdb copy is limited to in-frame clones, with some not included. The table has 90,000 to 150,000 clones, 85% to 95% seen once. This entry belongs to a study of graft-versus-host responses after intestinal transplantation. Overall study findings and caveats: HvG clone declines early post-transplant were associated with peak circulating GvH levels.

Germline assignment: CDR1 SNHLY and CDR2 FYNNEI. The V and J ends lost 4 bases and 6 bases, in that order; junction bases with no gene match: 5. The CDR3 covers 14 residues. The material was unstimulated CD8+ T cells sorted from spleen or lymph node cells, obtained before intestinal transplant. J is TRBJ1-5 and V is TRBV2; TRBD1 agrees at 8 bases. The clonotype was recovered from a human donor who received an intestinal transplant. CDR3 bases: TGTGCCAGCAGTGGGACAGGGATCCGTCAGCCCCAGCATTTT. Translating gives CASSGTGIRQPQHF.